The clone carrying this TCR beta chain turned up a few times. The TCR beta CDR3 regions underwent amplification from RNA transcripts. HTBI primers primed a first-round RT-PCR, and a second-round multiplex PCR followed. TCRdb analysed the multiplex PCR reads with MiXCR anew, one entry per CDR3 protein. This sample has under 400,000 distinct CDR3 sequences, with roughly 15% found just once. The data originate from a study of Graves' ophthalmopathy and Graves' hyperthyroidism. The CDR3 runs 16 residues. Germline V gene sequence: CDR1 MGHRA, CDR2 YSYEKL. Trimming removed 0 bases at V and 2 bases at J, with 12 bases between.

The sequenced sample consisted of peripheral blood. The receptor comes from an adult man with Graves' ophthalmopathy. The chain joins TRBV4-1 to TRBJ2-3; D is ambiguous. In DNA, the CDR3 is TGCGCCAGCAGCCAAGATAAAGGGCTGGTCACAGATACGCAGTATTTT. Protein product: CASSQDKGLVTDTQYF.